Below are 22 T cell receptor beta chains sequenced from a single sample in a study of T-cell memory formation after mild COVID-19. Each CDR3 protein is one row after TCRdb ran MiXCR on the 5' RACE reads. The sample holds over 60,000 distinct CDR3 sequences, 16% seen once. Sequencing input: PBMCs or a T cell subset sorted from them (not recorded which). Receptors originate from an adult woman who had mild COVID-19 (a few samples of this study predate the infection). Cell type and time point are not known.

V gene TRBV6-6 combines with J gene TRBJ1-1; 7 positions match TRBD1. Germline trimming cut 7 bases from V and 1 base from J; bases unmatched to any gene: 3. CDR1 is MNHNY, CDR2 SVGAGI, per germline (reference sequence). The length of the CDR3 is 13 residues. This CDR3 reads CASKGARNTEAFF. The CDR3, as DNA: TGTGCCAGCAAGGGGGCCAGGAACACTGAAGCTTTCTTT.

At least ten counts were recorded for this clonotype. The chain links TRBV24-1 to TRBJ2-1, with a tentative D call TRBD1 (5 bases). Trimming took 4 bases from V and 4 from J, leaving 10 bases between them. Germline-derived CDR1 and CDR2 are KGHDR and SFDVKD. CDR3 length equals 14 residues. For the CDR3, the DNA is TGTGCCACCAGTGACCAGACAGATTACAATGAGCAGTTCTTC. Residues: CATSDQTDYNEQFF.

The chain carries TRBV7-2 and TRBJ1-4; TRBD1 might be the D (5 bases). The CDR3 totals 15 residues. V was shortened by 2 bases and J by 7 bases, with 14 bases between the two germline ends. Germline V gene lookup returns CDR1 SGHTA and CDR2 FQGNSA. Here the CDR3 DNA reads TGTGCCAGCAGCTTAAGCCCGGACACTGGTGAAAAACTGTTTTTT. Protein sequence: CASSLSPDTGEKLFF. Full variable domain (remainder filled in from reference TRBV7-2 and TRBJ1-4): GAGVSQSPSNKVTEKGKDVELRCDPISGHTALYWYRQSLGQGLEFLIYFQGNSAPDKSGLPSDRFSAERTGGSVSTLTIQRTQQEDSAVYLCASSLSPDTGEKLFFGSGTQLSVL.

This clonotype came up a few times. The V and J genes are TRBV6-2 or TRBV6-3 and TRBJ2-3; 7 nucleotides match TRBD2. Germline CDR1 is MNHEY and CDR2 is SVGEGT. Trimming removed 0 bases from V and 4 bases from J; junction bases left unmatched: 7. This CDR3 has 16 amino acids. CDR3 region: CASSYSIASGSDTQYF. The CDR3, as DNA: TGTGCCAGCAGTTACTCTATTGCTAGCGGTTCAGATACGCAGTATTTT.

This clonotype has just a few counts. This rearrangement joins TRBV24-1 to TRBJ1-5, with 8 nucleotides matching TRBD1. The germline V gene encodes CDR1 KGHDR and CDR2 SFDVKD. CDR3 length: 13 residues. The ends lost 10 bases at V and 2 bases at J; junction bases unmatched: 3. DNA for the CDR3: TGTGCCACGCAGGGACAGGGCAATCAGCCCCAGCATTTT. Translated, it gives CATQGQGNQPQHF.

In its sample, this clonotype was seen a few times. This chain links TRBV18 with TRBJ2-1; 10 nucleotides line up with TRBD1. CDR1 and CDR2 (germline): KGHSH, LQKENI. The trim removed 3 bases at V and 9 bases at J, leaving 11 bases unmatched. The CDR3 is made up of 16 amino acids. This CDR3 reads CASSPGDRGPNGEQFF. In nucleotides, the CDR3 is TGTGCCAGCTCACCGGGGGACAGGGGCCCTAACGGTGAGCAGTTCTTC.

V and J are TRBV3-1 and TRBJ2-2; 10 nucleotides line up with TRBD2. The V gene end was trimmed by 1 base and the J gene end by 4 bases; junction bases not matched to a gene: 3. The CDR3 totals 16 residues. The germline CDR1 and CDR2 sequences are LGHDT and YNNKEL (reference sequence). In DNA, the CDR3 is TGTGCCAGCAGCCAAGGACTAGCGGGCGCCACCGGGGAGCTGTTTTTT. Its protein product is CASSQGLAGATGELFF.

This clonotype has only a few counts. The chain links TRBV9 to TRBJ2-5; no clear D gene. Germline lookup yields CDR1 SGDLS and CDR2 YYNGEE. V was shortened by 0 bases and J by 3 bases, with 15 bases between the two germline ends. The CDR3 has 16 residues. The DNA for the CDR3 is TGTGCCAGCAGCGTAGCGGGCGTGGCACGTGAAGAGACCCAGTACTTC. This codes for CASSVAGVAREETQYF.

This clonotype was found a few times. This chain uses TRBV7-9 with TRBJ2-1; no clear D gene. CDR1 is SEHNR and CDR2 is FQNEAQ in the germline V gene (reference sequence). The CDR3 runs to 13 residues. Trimming took off 6 bases at V and 4 bases at J, with 10 bases between the two ends. This chain's CDR3 is CASRGEGYNEQFF. In nucleotides, the CDR3 is TGTGCCAGCAGGGGTGAAGGGTACAATGAGCAGTTCTTC.

This clonotype was counted only a few times. V is TRBV5-1 and J is TRBJ1-2; possible D gene TRBD1, 5 bases. The CDR3 is 17 residues long. The germline V gene has CDR1 SGHRS and CDR2 YFSETQ. Trimming pared 0 bases from V and 6 bases from J, leaving 21 bases between. DNA of the CDR3: TGCGCCAGCAGCTTGGATGGAGGGGCGGCCGTATGGGATGGCTACACCTTC. Translation gives CASSLDGGAAVWDGYTF. Full variable domain (outside the CDR3, taken from reference TRBV5-1 and TRBJ1-2): KAGVTQTPRYLIKTRGQQVTLSCSPISGHRSVSWYQQTPGQGLQFLFEYFSETQRNKGNFPGRFSGRQFSNSRSEMNVSTLELGDSALYLCASSLDGGAAVWDGYTFGSGTRLTVV.

This chain uses TRBV29-1 with TRBJ2-7; D is unresolved. The CDR3 is 11 residues long. Germline V gives CDR1 SQVTM, CDR2 ANQGSEA. The germline V and J ends were trimmed by 6 bases and 2 bases, with 8 bases remaining between them. CDR3 DNA sequence: TGCAGCGTGCGTCTGACCTACGAGCAGTACTTC. Translated: CSVRLTYEQYF.

The chain uses TRBV11-2 and TRBJ1-1, with D perhaps matching TRBD1 (5 bases). Germline CDR1 is SGHAT and CDR2 is FQNNGV. This CDR3 region has 12 residues. Trimming stripped 5 bases from V and 9 bases from J, with 13 bases between. CDR3 residues: CASSGGGLKAFF. CDR3 in DNA: TGTGCCAGCAGCGGGGGTGGCCTAAAAGCTTTCTTT. The full variable domain, completed using reference TRBV11-2 and TRBJ1-1, is EAGVAQSPRYKIIEKRQSVAFWCNPISGHATLYWYQQILGQGPKLLIQFQNNGVVDDSQLPKDRFSAERLKGVDSTLKIQPAKLEDSAVYLCASSGGGLKAFFGQGTRLTVV.

This clonotype was observed a handful of times. The chain couples TRBV6-2 or TRBV6-3 to TRBJ2-3; 11 bases line up with TRBD2. The CDR3 runs 15 residues. With 4 bases clipped from V and 3 bases from J, the junction kept 3 bases outside the gene matches. The germline gives CDR1 MNHEY, CDR2 SVGEGT. CDR3 coding DNA: TGTGCCAGCAGTTCACTAGCGGGAGAAACAGATACGCAGTATTTT. Translating it yields CASSSLAGETDTQYF.

This clonotype was detected only a few times. This chain uses TRBV7-6 with TRBJ2-3; 11 bases match TRBD2. CDR1 SGHVS and CDR2 FNYEAQ come from the germline V gene. V trimming: 5 bases; J trimming: 4 bases; junction bases outside the gene matches: 8. The CDR3 is 16 amino acids. In nucleotides, the CDR3 is TGTGCCAGCAGCAGCCTAGCGGGGGGTGTCTCAGATACGCAGTATTTT. Encoded protein: CASSSLAGGVSDTQYF.

In DNA form, the CDR3 reads TGCAGTGCTAGGGGCGGCTACTCCTACGAGCAGTACTTC. As protein: CSARGGYSYEQYF. V is TRBV20-1 and J is TRBJ2-7; D not resolved. Germline V CDR1 and CDR2: DFQATT, SNEGSKA (reference sequence). V lost 3 bases and J lost 0, with 9 bases in between. This CDR3 region has 13 residues.

This clonotype has more than one count but fewer than ten. The chain recombines TRBV7-9 with TRBJ2-7, with D maybe TRBD1 (5 bases). V was clipped by 5 bases and J by 2 bases, with 19 bases between them. Germline lookup yields CDR1 SEHNR and CDR2 FQNEAQ (reference sequence). The CDR3 has 16 residues. The CDR3 is CASSPVLPAGTYEQYF. CDR3 nucleotide sequence: TGTGCCAGCAGCCCCGTACTCCCCGCAGGGACCTACGAGCAGTACTTC. Using reference TRBV7-9 and TRBJ2-7 for the parts outside the CDR3, the full variable domain is DTGVSQNPRHKITKRGQNVTFRCDPISEHNRLYWYRQTLGQGPEFLTYFQNEAQLEKSRLLSDRFSAERPKGSFSTLEIQRTEQGDSAMYLCASSPVLPAGTYEQYFGPGTRLTVT.

The chain combines TRBV12-5 with TRBJ2-1; weak D call: TRBD1 (5 bases). The germline V gene encodes CDR1 LGHNT and CDR2 FRNRAP. This CDR3 is built from 14 residues. Between the trimmed V and J ends, which lost 8 bases and 6 bases, there was a span of 17 bases. CDR3 region: CASTWQGNPNEQFF. In DNA form, the CDR3 reads TGTGCTAGTACCTGGCAGGGAAACCCCAATGAGCAGTTCTTC.

The chain joins TRBV5-1 to TRBJ2-1; maybe TRBD1 (7 bases). V lost 3 bases, J lost 8 bases, and 15 bases lay in between. CDR1 SGHRS and CDR2 YFSETQ come from the germline V gene. The CDR3 is 14 amino acids. The CDR3 is CASSYRQGGDEQFF. In DNA form, the CDR3 reads TGCGCCAGCAGCTATCGACAGGGAGGCGATGAGCAGTTCTTC.

The chain carries TRBV6-2 or TRBV6-3 and TRBJ1-1; 7 nucleotides agree with TRBD1. Germline CDR1 MNHEY, CDR2 SVGEGT. CDR3 length equals 18 residues. Trimming took 0 bases from V and 0 from J; bases not matched to a gene: 10. CDR3 DNA sequence: TGTGCCAGCAGTTACTCGTCACAGGGGATTAGCATGAACACTGAAGCTTTCTTT. Translating gives CASSYSSQGISMNTEAFF.

The table lists this clonotype with a few counts. The chain combines TRBV9 with TRBJ2-2; D is unresolved. V lost 7 bases, J lost 8 bases, and 18 bases lay in between. The CDR3 length is 14 residues. Per the germline V gene, CDR1 is SGDLS and CDR2 is YYNGEE. The CDR3 region has the DNA TGTGCCAGCCATTTGGTCGATCAGGAGGGGGAGCTGTTTTTT. Residues: CASHLVDQEGELFF.

The genes are TRBV5-6 and TRBJ2-5; D is unresolved. V shed 4 bases and J shed 2 bases, with 9 bases lying between them. CDR1 and CDR2 from the germline V gene are SGHDT and YYEEEE. The CDR3 has 13 residues. The CDR3 nucleotides are TGTGCCAGCAGCCTGGGAACTCAAGAGACCCAGTACTTC. It yields the protein CASSLGTQETQYF. Full variable domain (missing parts from reference TRBV5-6 and TRBJ2-5): DAGVTQSPTHLIKTRGQQVTLRCSPKSGHDTVSWYQQALGQGPQFIFQYYEEEERQRGNFPDRFSGHQFPNYSSELNVNALLLGDSALYLCASSLGTQETQYFGPGTRLLVL.

The rearrangement links TRBV7-3 to TRBJ2-1, with D possibly matching TRBD2 (5 bases). CDR1 is SGHTA and CDR2 is FQGTGA in the germline V gene. Trimming took off 2 bases at V and 5 bases at J, with 13 bases between the two ends. The CDR3 has 15 amino acids. The CDR3 DNA follows: TGTGCCAGCAGCTTACACCTAGCAGATAACAATGAGCAGTTCTTC. This sequence encodes CASSLHLADNNEQFF.